Listed below are T cell receptor beta chains from one sample, sequenced in a study of T cell repertoires in ileal Crohn's disease. Assay: immunoSEQ multiplex PCR; the TCRdb copy retains only in-frame clones and omits some. The sample includes about 7,200 clones, around 70% seen only once; the top ten take 7.5% to 10%. The sample consisted of ileal tissue. These receptors all come from an adult with Crohn's disease. Both conserved end residues are part of each CDR3. The order of the fields is J gene, clone size, D gene, CDR3 length, V gene, CDR3 protein, CDR3 DNA. The D gene is left open where the match is weak. Only some rows state a clone size, as once, few, many or a class for expanded clones.

TRBJ1-4 NA TRBD1 14 TRBV7-8 CASSLRDRDEKLFF TGTGCCAGCAGCCTACGGGACAGAGATGAAAAACTGTTTTTT
TRBJ1-2 few NA 13 TRBV5-1 CASSLEEGGGYTF TGCGCCAGCAGCTTGGAGGAAGGGGGTGGCTACACCTTC
TRBJ1-6 NA TRBD1 16 TRBV7-8 CASSFQGVPYNLPLHF TGTGCCAGCAGCTTTCAGGGGGTCCCCTATAATTTACCCCTCCACTTT
TRBJ2-5 NA TRBD2 14 TRBV9 CASSPGGGQETQYF TGTGCCAGCAGCCCTGGCGGGGGCCAAGAGACCCAGTACTTC
TRBJ2-7 medium-sized NA 17 TRBV9 CASSVEAVGIYSYEQYF TGTGCCAGCAGCGTGGAGGCAGTGGGAATTTATTCCTACGAGCAGTACTTC
TRBJ1-1 NA TRBD1 13 TRBV9 CASSGTGSTEAFF TGTGCCAGCAGCGGGACAGGGTCCACTGAAGCTTTCTTT
TRBJ2-1 NA NA 15 TRBV2 CASSEGTLTYNEQFF TGTGCCAGCAGTGAAGGGACACTGACCTACAATGAGCAGTTCTTC
TRBJ2-1 NA NA 14 TRBV19 CASSRGDRYNEQFF TGTGCCAGTAGTAGGGGGGATAGGTACAATGAGCAGTTCTTC
TRBJ1-1 NA NA 13 TRBV9 CASSRQENTEAFF TGTGCCAGCAGCAGACAGGAGAACACTGAAGCTTTCTTT
TRBJ2-5 NA TRBD2 14 TRBV28 CASSRTSATRTQYF TGTGCCAGCAGTAGGACTAGCGCGACGAGGACCCAGTACTTC
TRBJ2-7 NA NA 13 TRBV28 CASSTSPTWEQYF TGTGCCAGCAGTACTAGCCCAACGTGGGAGCAGTACTTC
TRBJ1-1 NA NA 13 TRBV5-1 CASSPDGRGEAFF TGCGCCAGCAGCCCTGACGGACGGGGTGAAGCTTTCTTT
TRBJ2-3 NA TRBD2 17 TRBV9 CASSVATTSGSSDTQYF TGTGCCAGCAGCGTAGCTACGACTAGCGGGAGCTCAGATACGCAGTATTTT
TRBJ2-7 NA NA 14 TRBV11-2 CASTLQLVGYEQYF TGTGCCAGCACCCTCCAACTAGTTGGCTACGAGCAGTACTTC
TRBJ1-2 NA TRBD1 12 TRBV15 CATSGTAYGYTF TGTGCCACCAGCGGGACAGCCTATGGCTACACCTTC
TRBJ1-5 NA NA 14 TRBV2 CASGRGGSNQPQHF TGTGCCAGCGGTCGGGGAGGAAGCAATCAGCCCCAGCATTTT
TRBJ2-5 NA NA 15 TRBV7-3 CASSPGDSSQETQYF TGTGCCAGCAGCCCGGGGGACAGTTCCCAAGAGACCCAGTACTTC
TRBJ2-2 few NA 16 TRBV6-6 CASSSVPGRNTGELFF TGTGCCAGCAGCTCCGTACCGGGTAGGAACACCGGGGAGCTGTTTTTT
TRBJ1-5 few TRBD1 14 TRBV27 CASRPQGGHQPQHF TGTGCCAGCAGACCACAGGGGGGCCATCAGCCCCAGCATTTT
TRBJ2-7 once TRBD2 15 TRBV5-5 CASGLEGAGFYEQYF TGTGCCAGCGGTTTGGAGGGAGCGGGGTTCTACGAGCAGTACTTC
TRBJ1-1 NA NA 14 TRBV7-8 CASSFRDRSTEAFF TGTGCCAGCAGCTTCAGGGATCGTAGCACTGAAGCTTTCTTT
TRBJ1-1 NA TRBD1 16 TRBV2 CASSPGTGAGNTEAFF TGTGCCAGCAGCCCGGGGACAGGGGCTGGGAACACTGAAGCTTTCTTT
TRBJ2-7 NA NA 14 TRBV6-5 CASSPGQPSYEQYF TGTGCCAGCAGCCCAGGACAGCCCTCCTACGAGCAGTACTTC
TRBJ1-1 NA TRBD1 15 TRBV7-3 CASSPSTGTGTEAFF TGTGCCAGCAGCCCGTCGACAGGGACGGGCACTGAAGCTTTCTTT
TRBJ1-4 NA NA 13 TRBV5-1 CASSEGVDEKLFF TGCGCCAGCAGTGAGGGGGTGGATGAAAAACTGTTTTTT
TRBJ1-2 NA NA 14 TRBV18 CASSPGVGGYGYTF TGTGCCAGCTCACCGGGAGTAGGGGGCTATGGCTACACCTTC
TRBJ1-2 NA TRBD1 13 TRBV30 CAWAGTGEFGYTF TGTGCCTGGGCCGGGACAGGGGAATTTGGCTACACCTTC
TRBJ2-2 NA TRBD2 15 TRBV6-1 CASSPAGTTTGELFF TGTGCCAGCAGCCCAGCGGGGACGACCACCGGGGAGCTGTTTTTT
TRBJ2-1 NA TRBD1 16 TRBV4-3 CASSQDGQGSYNEQFF TGCGCCAGCAGCCAAGATGGACAGGGCTCCTACAATGAGCAGTTCTTC
TRBJ2-1 NA NA 14 TRBV28 CASTSGPSYNEQFF TGTGCCAGCACCAGCGGGCCTTCCTACAATGAGCAGTTCTTC
TRBJ2-2 NA NA 16 TRBV7-2 CASSLASGPNTGELFF TGTGCCAGCAGCTTAGCTAGCGGCCCGAACACCGGGGAGCTGTTTTTT
TRBJ1-5 NA NA 14 TRBV2 CASSVRQVNQPQHF TGTGCCAGCAGTGTTCGACAGGTTAATCAGCCCCAGCATTTT
TRBJ2-2 NA NA 14 TRBV25-1 CASSDLASTGELFF TGTGCCAGCAGTGATTTGGCTAGCACCGGGGAGCTGTTTTTT
TRBJ2-6 NA NA 16 TRBV4-3 CASSQDEASGANVLTF TGCGCCAGCAGCCAAGACGAAGCCTCTGGGGCCAACGTCCTGACTTTC
TRBJ2-1 NA TRBD2 19 TRBV9 CASSPGGQGVGSGRASQFF TGTGCCAGCAGCCCCGGGGGACAGGGTGTTGGTAGCGGGAGGGCCTCCCAGTTCTTC
TRBJ2-7 once TRBD1 14 TRBV5-1 CASSLTGGSKEQYF TGCGCCAGCAGCTTAACAGGGGGTAGTAAGGAGCAGTACTTC
TRBJ1-1 few NA 13 TRBV28 CASSSQVNTEAFF TGTGCCAGCAGCTCTCAGGTAAACACTGAAGCTTTCTTT
TRBJ1-1 NA NA 14 TRBV6-4 CASSERGGGTEAFF TGTGCCAGCAGTGAGCGGGGGGGAGGCACTGAAGCTTTCTTT
TRBJ1-1 NA NA 16 TRBV5-6 CASRLSYSHANTEAFF TGTGCCAGCAGATTATCCTACTCGCATGCGAACACTGAAGCTTTCTTT
TRBJ1-1 few NA 13 TRBV6-5 CASSSQLNTEAFF TGTGCCAGCAGCTCCCAGTTGAACACTGAAGCTTTCTTT
TRBJ2-3 NA NA 14 TRBV19 CASAPRASTDTQYF TGTGCCAGTGCCCCGCGGGCTAGCACAGATACGCAGTATTTT
TRBJ2-5 NA TRBD1 15 TRBV19 CASSPRTGSGETQYF TGTGCCAGTAGTCCCCGGACAGGATCAGGGGAGACCCAGTACTTC
TRBJ2-7 NA TRBD1 15 TRBV7-2 CASSLGQGLIYEQYF TGTGCCAGCAGCTTAGGACAGGGGTTAATCTACGAGCAGTACTTC
TRBJ2-7 NA TRBD1 15 TRBV28 CASSGGGGSPYEQYF TGTGCCAGCTCAGGGGGCGGCGGTTCTCCCTACGAGCAGTACTTC
TRBJ2-1 few TRBD2 15 TRBV30 CAWCRLAGVYNEQFF TGTGCCTGGTGCCGACTAGCGGGGGTCTACAATGAGCAGTTCTTC
TRBJ1-6 NA NA 17 TRBV18 CASSLRAPGLTNSPLHF TGTGCCAGCTCACTCAGAGCGCCGGGACTGACTAATTCACCCCTCCACTTT
TRBJ2-2 NA TRBD1 14 TRBV7-2 CASRNRGNTGELFF TGTGCCAGCAGGAACAGGGGGAACACCGGGGAGCTGTTTTTT
TRBJ1-4 NA NA 15 TRBV18 CASSISGRANEKLFF TGTGCCAGCTCAATTTCCGGGAGGGCTAATGAAAAACTGTTTTTT
TRBJ2-2 few TRBD1 15 TRBV2 CASSEADRVAGELFF TGTGCCAGCAGTGAGGCAGACAGGGTGGCCGGGGAGCTGTTTTTT
TRBJ2-5 NA TRBD1 14 TRBV7-9 CASSFGQGRQTQYF TGTGCCAGCAGCTTCGGACAGGGGAGGCAGACCCAGTACTTC
TRBJ2-7 NA TRBD1 15 TRBV7-9 CASSLTGQNGYEQYF TGTGCCAGCAGCCTAACGGGACAGAATGGCTACGAGCAGTACTTC
TRBJ1-2 few TRBD1 13 TRBV25-1 CASGGQGAGGYTF TGTGCCAGCGGGGGACAGGGGGCGGGTGGCTACACCTTC
TRBJ1-1 NA NA 13 TRBV5-1 CASSRESNTEAFF TGCGCCAGCTCAAGGGAGTCAAACACTGAAGCTTTCTTT
TRBJ1-2 NA TRBD1 13 TRBV5-1 CASRSDRAEGYTF TGCGCCAGCAGATCGGACAGGGCTGAAGGCTACACCTTC